What follows describes a single TCR beta chain. V lost 7 bases, J lost 1 base, and 19 bases lay in between. The CDR3 totals 16 residues. From germline, CDR1 is LNHDA and CDR2 SQIVND (reference sequence). This entry is derived from a study of blood T cell repertoires in COVID-19. About the study: Donors in the United States, Italy and Spain gave samples during acute or convalescent COVID-19.

Under the authors' procedure: Amplified reference gene primers provided the basis for estimating nucleated cell counts. The repertoire was sequenced with immunoSEQ multiplex PCR; TCRdb's copy has only in-frame clones and lacks some. V and J calls and clone size are given by that table; D and trimming were obtained from the DNA. Seen here are 150,000 to 200,000 clones, 65% to 85% observed once, and the top ten hold around a sixth. The sequence was obtained from a man in his 60s with active or convalescent COVID-19. Sequenced sample: peripheral blood. The V gene is TRBV19, the J gene TRBJ2-5; D perhaps matches TRBD1 (6 bases). CDR3 in DNA: TGTGCCAGTACGCCCGGGGTCCAGGGGTTCCAAGAGACCCAGTACTTC. Translation gives CASTPGVQGFQETQYF.